The following is a T cell receptor (beta chain) sequence with its context. Germline V lookup: CDR1 SNHLY, CDR2 FYNNEI. The CDR3 is 16 amino acids. The V and J ends lost 6 bases and 0 bases, in that order; junction bases with no gene match: 7. This sample stems from a study of OX40 agonist ivuxolimab in advanced cancers. Only in-frame clones appear in the TCRdb table, and some are missing; sequencing was by immunoSEQ multiplex PCR. Found here are 77,000 or so clones, about nine tenths of them singletons; the top ten hold less than 0.8%. The TCR sequence derives from an adult with an advanced solid tumor such as melanoma, head and neck, liver or kidney cancer. The chain recombines TRBV2 with TRBJ1-4; 7 bases line up with TRBD1. The specimen was CD4+ or CD8+ T cells sorted from blood, collected in a trial of the OX40 agonist ivuxolimab. The CDR3 region has the DNA TGTGCCAGCAGCGACAGGGAGATTGCAACTAATGAAAAACTGTTTTTT. The encoded protein is CASSDREIATNEKLFF.